Following are 17 T cell receptor beta chains from one sample sequenced in a study of spatial heterogeneity in lung cancer. MiXCR was run by TCRdb on the 5' RACE reads, yielding one entry per CDR3 protein. This sample has 2,000 to 3,000 distinct CDR3 sequences, with about 4.1% found just once. Documented time point: sample taken at primary tumor resection. Whole RNA came from tumor, nontumor lung or frozen PBMC and was sequenced without being sorted. The sample was normal lung tissue next to the tumor, taken at surgery. The receptors originated from a female donor with early-stage non-small cell lung cancer.

By frequency in the sample, this clonotype is medium-sized. The rearrangement uses TRBV27 and TRBJ2-1; TRBD2 matches 12 bases. Looked up from germline, CDR1 is MNHEY and CDR2 is SMNVEV (reference sequence). Trimming at V came to 4 bases and at J to 6 bases, leaving 1 base not matched to a gene. The CDR3 length is 14 residues. The CDR3 region is CASSSGLAGNEQFF. The CDR3 region has the DNA TGTGCCAGCAGTTCGGGACTAGCGGGCAATGAGCAGTTCTTC.

By proportion, this clonotype is medium-sized. The rearrangement joins TRBV5-1 to TRBJ1-6, with D tentatively TRBD1 (6 bases). Between the trimmed V and J ends, which lost 0 bases and 5 bases, there was a span of 9 bases. This CDR3 has 15 amino acids. CDR1 SGHRS and CDR2 YFSETQ come from the germline V gene. The CDR3 sequence: CASSLDAGDNSPLHF. As DNA, the CDR3 is TGCGCCAGCAGCTTGGATGCAGGGGATAATTCACCCCTCCACTTT.

Sample share makes this clonotype large. The rearrangement joins TRBV18 to TRBJ1-4; no firm D call. CDR1 and CDR2 from the germline V gene are KGHSH and LQKENI. Deletions cut 2 bases from V and 0 bases from J, with 4 bases between. CDR3 length equals 14 residues. Written as DNA, the CDR3 is TGTGCCAGCTCACCAACGGCAACTAATGAAAAACTGTTTTTT. Protein product: CASSPTATNEKLFF.

By sample share, this clonotype is medium-sized (0.01 to 0.1%). The chain couples TRBV28 to TRBJ2-5, with 7 bases identical to TRBD1. The J segment lost 5 bases and the V segment lost 5 bases, leaving 11 bases of the junction unmatched. CDR1 and CDR2 from the germline V gene are MDHEN and SYDVKM. This CDR3 has 15 residues. In DNA, the CDR3 is TGTGCCAGCAGTCCCCCGGACAGGCCGGGGGAGACCCAGTACTTC. The encoded protein is CASSPPDRPGETQYF.

Within the sample, this clonotype is medium-sized. V is TRBV29-1 and J is TRBJ2-3; a possible D gene is TRBD1 (8 bases). Trimming cost V 6 bases and J 4 bases, with 14 bases left between them. Germline V gives CDR1 SQVTM, CDR2 ANQGSEA. This CDR3 has 13 residues. This chain's CDR3 is CSVNRGGADTQYF. The CDR3 DNA follows: TGCAGCGTCAACAGGGGGGGGGCAGATACGCAGTATTTT.

This clonotype is labeled as medium-sized. The chain recombines TRBV5-4 with TRBJ2-3; D unresolved. Between the trimmed V and J ends, which lost 6 bases and 2 bases, there was a span of 10 bases. CDR1 and CDR2 (germline): SGHNT, YYREEE (reference sequence). The CDR3 totals 13 residues. The CDR3, as DNA: TGTGCCAGCACCTCGTCGTACACAGATACGCAGTATTTT. Translated: CASTSSYTDTQYF.

The chain couples TRBV5-6 to TRBJ1-4; weak D call: TRBD1 (5 bases). The CDR3 spans 16 residues. The V end lost 3 bases, the J end lost 3 bases, and 15 bases lay between the germline ends. Germline V gene data show CDR1 as SGHDT and CDR2 as YYEEEE. The DNA of the CDR3 is TGTGCCAGCAGCTCCCCGTCGCAGGGCTCTAATGAAAAACTGTTTTTT. It codes for CASSSPSQGSNEKLFF.

J is TRBJ2-7 and V is TRBV12-3 or TRBV12-4, with D perhaps TRBD2 (6 bases). V was pared by 5 bases and J by 0 bases, with 11 bases between. There are 14 residues in the CDR3. The CDR3 bases are TGTGCCAGCAGTGAGGCCGGGAGCTCCTACGAGCAGTACTTC. It is translated as CASSEAGSSYEQYF.

V usage is TRBV30 and J usage is TRBJ2-2; D may be TRBD1 or TRBD2 (6 bases each). CDR1 and CDR2 from the germline V gene are GTSNPN and SVGIG (reference sequence). The CDR3 totals 15 residues. The V gene lost 0 bases and the J gene lost 1 base, with 9 bases spanning the gap. Written as DNA, the CDR3 is TGTGCCTGGAGTGTACAGGGAGGGAACACCGGGGAGCTGTTTTTT. Amino acid sequence: CAWSVQGGNTGELFF. The whole variable domain, remainder taken from reference TRBV30 and TRBJ2-2, is SQTIHQWPATLVQPVGSPLSLECTVEGTSNPNLYWYRQAAGRGLQLLFYSVGIGQISSEVPQNLSASRPQDRQFILSSKKLLLSDSGFYLCAWSVQGGNTGELFFGEGSRLTVL.

Sample share makes this clonotype medium-sized (0.01 to 0.1%). The chain uses TRBV3-1 and TRBJ2-2; D possibly matches TRBD1 or TRBD2 (5 bases each). The V end was cut by 3 bases, the J end by 7 bases, with 12 bases between. The CDR3 has 14 residues. Germline CDR1 and CDR2: LGHDT and YNNKEL (reference sequence). The CDR3 nucleotides are TGTGCCAGCAGCCAGGGGGAAACGTACGGGGAGCTGTTTTTT. Its protein product is CASSQGETYGELFF.

This clonotype is labeled medium-sized. The rearrangement joins TRBV7-2 to TRBJ1-6; 8 positions agree with TRBD1. CDR3 length: 14 residues. V gave up 3 bases and J gave up 7 bases; unmatched junction bases: 2. Per the germline V gene, CDR1 is SGHTA and CDR2 is FQGNSA. DNA of the CDR3: TGTGCCAGCAGCTTTGACAGGGGAAATTCACCCCTCCACTTT. Amino acids: CASSFDRGNSPLHF. Together with reference TRBV7-2 and TRBJ1-6, the CDR3 gives the full variable domain: GAGVSQSPSNKVTEKGKDVELRCDPISGHTALYWYRQSLGQGLEFLIYFQGNSAPDKSGLPSDRFSAERTGGSVSTLTIQRTQQEDSAVYLCASSFDRGNSPLHFGNGTRLTVT.

This clonotype is deemed medium-sized (0.01 to 0.1%). The chain uses TRBV28 and TRBJ2-1, with D uncertain. Germline CDR1 is MDHEN and CDR2 is SYDVKM. V was clipped by 1 base and J by 3 bases, with 10 bases between them. This CDR3 spans 15 amino acids. CDR3 residues: CASSLYVELYNEQFF. Written as DNA, the CDR3 is TGTGCCAGCAGTTTATACGTAGAACTCTACAATGAGCAGTTCTTC.

This clonotype has at least ten counts. CDR3: CASSLGSFGVSEAFF. The DNA for the CDR3 is TGTGCCAGCAGCTTAGGGTCATTTGGGGTTAGTGAAGCTTTCTTT. The chain uses TRBV7-2 and TRBJ1-1; D is unclear. Germline V gene sequence: CDR1 SGHTA, CDR2 FQGNSA. V shed 1 base and J shed 7 bases, with 16 bases lying between them. This CDR3 spans 15 amino acids.

This clonotype is deemed medium-sized. The V gene is TRBV11-3, the J gene TRBJ1-5; D is unresolved. V lost 4 bases and J lost 10, with 14 bases in between. There are 13 residues in the CDR3. Per germline, CDR1 SGHNT and CDR2 YENEEA. CDR3 coding DNA: TGTGCCAGCAGCTCTTCGGCCTCGACACCCCAGCATTTT. It is translated as CASSSSASTPQHF.

This clonotype has ten or more counts. This chain connects TRBV6-6 to TRBJ1-4; tentative D call: TRBD1 (5 bases). The germline gives CDR1 MNHNY, CDR2 SVGAGI (reference sequence). Trimming removed 5 bases from V and 6 bases from J, with 13 bases in between. CDR3 length: 14 residues. The CDR3 protein is CASSDSQRHEKLFF. The DNA for the CDR3 is TGTGCCAGCAGTGACAGCCAGCGCCATGAAAAACTGTTTTTT.

By sample fraction, this clonotype is medium-sized. The rearrangement links TRBV28 to TRBJ2-6; TRBD2 is a possible D gene (5 bases). CDR3 length: 15 amino acids. Trimming shortened V by 6 bases and J by 0 bases, and 9 bases separated the two germline ends. Germline values: CDR1 MDHEN, CDR2 SYDVKM. The CDR3, as DNA: TGTGCCAGCAGCCGAGGGCACTCTGGGGCCAACGTCCTGACTTTC. This translates into CASSRGHSGANVLTF. The variable domain in full, with the rest retrieved from reference TRBV28 and TRBJ2-6, is DVKVTQSSRYLVKRTGEKVFLECVQDMDHENMFWYRQDPGLGLRLIYFSYDVKMKEKGDIPEGYSVSREKKERFSLILESASTNQTSMYLCASSRGHSGANVLTFGAGSRLTVL.

By share, this clonotype ranks as medium-sized (0.01 to 0.1%). V is TRBV9 and J is TRBJ2-1; the D gene is possibly TRBD1 (6 bases). The germline V gene has CDR1 SGDLS and CDR2 YYNGEE. Trimming left V 4 bases short and J 0 bases short, with 11 bases between. The CDR3 has 15 amino acids. The DNA of the CDR3 is TGTGCCAGCAGCCCTTCAGGGGACTCCTACAATGAGCAGTTCTTC. It encodes CASSPSGDSYNEQFF.